This section outlines one TCR beta chain sequence together with its context. As yet, its antigen is unknown. This entry belongs to a study of cytomegalovirus exposure and HLA in healthy donors. Samples came from healthy bone marrow donors. Each donor was nominally healthy when sampled (though unrecorded immune exposures were likely). Researchers ran the PCR with 60 Vbeta and 13 Jbeta primers. The table came from immunoSEQ multiplex PCR; TCRdb's copy has only in-frame clones and leaves some out. The sample lists some 170,000 clones; under 80% were seen once. Regarding the study as a whole: As a later analysis showed, several of the most significant clusters appeared to be linked to common viral pathogens. 150 or so TCR beta chains were listed as cytomegalovirus-associated.

The sequenced material came from PBMCs. This TCR came from a human donor in good health.

CDR3: CASRKRGGDNEQFF. In DNA, the CDR3 is TGTGCCAGCAGGAAGCGGGGGGGAGACAATGAGCAGTTCTTC. The V gene is TRBV4-2, the J gene TRBJ2-1; 10 nucleotides match TRBD2. This CDR3 contains 14 residues. Trimming took 6 bases from V and 5 from J; bases not matched to a gene: 4. The V gene's germline CDR1 is LGHNA and CDR2 YNFKEQ.